This TCR beta chain originates from a study of persistence of HIV-infected CD4 T cells. Overall study results and limits: Compared with CD3/CD28-stimulated cells, CMV- and Gag-responding cells showed lower TCRbeta richness. TCR oligoclonality correlated with proviral oligoclonality in the same sorted populations.

Notes on this clone: Its antigen is undetermined.

Lysates of CMV-infected fibroblasts at around 9.8 ug/mL stimulated these cells. CD40L/CD69 double-negative CD45RO-high memory CD4+ T cells were collected. Before stimulation, PBMCs underwent CD8+ T cell depletion. Trimming cost V 2 bases and J 8 bases, with 13 bases left between them. The germline V gene encodes CDR1 SGHDT and CDR2 YYEEEE. The CDR3 is made up of 13 amino acids. The immunoSEQ assay was version 4, run in survey mode. Each sample used up to roughly 1 ug genomic DNA diluted to around 9.5 ng/uL. The table came from immunoSEQ multiplex PCR; TCRdb's copy has only in-frame clones and leaves some out. Of roughly 30,000 clones in the sample, approximately 80% were seen once.

The sequence derives from an adult woman with HIV who was CMV-seropositive. Material: CD4+ T cells sorted from PBMCs after approximately 20-hour stimulation, obtained from a patient who received antiretroviral therapy. The gene calls are TRBV5-6 and TRBJ1-2; unclear D gene. CDR3 loop: CASSFSREMGYTF. Here the CDR3 DNA reads TGTGCCAGCAGCTTTTCGAGGGAAATGGGCTACACCTTC.